The 4 T cell receptor beta chains reported below all come from one sample, sequenced in a study of blood T cell repertoires in COVID-19. Some clones are missing from TCRdb's copy, which holds only in-frame ones; the method was immunoSEQ multiplex PCR. The sample yields about 210,000 clones, about 87% seen once. The specimen was PBMCs or T cells enriched from blood (not recorded which). The receptors derive from a woman between 40 and 50 years old with acute COVID-19.

The rearrangement links TRBV11-2 to TRBJ1-1; a possible D gene is TRBD1 (5 bases). In germline, CDR1 is SGHAT, CDR2 FQNNGV. The CDR3 loop spans 15 amino acids. With 1 base removed from V and 1 base from J, the gap between germline ends came to 10 bases. The CDR3 nucleotides are TGTGCCAGCAGCTTAGCAATGGGGGGGAACACTGAAGCTTTCTTT. Its protein is CASSLAMGGNTEAFF.

The chain links TRBV19 to TRBJ1-1; D remains unclear. There are 12 residues in the CDR3. V was shortened by 6 bases and J by 3 bases, with 8 bases between the two germline ends. CDR1 LNHDA and CDR2 SQIVND come from the germline V gene (reference sequence). The chain's CDR3 is CASSRRDTEAFF. The CDR3 DNA reads as TGTGCCAGTAGCCGGAGGGACACTGAAGCTTTCTTT.

The chain joins TRBV10-3 to TRBJ2-7, with a tentative D call TRBD1 (5 bases). Germline CDR1 reads ENHRY; CDR2 reads SYGVKD. Trimming removed 3 bases at V and 5 bases at J, with 17 bases between. The CDR3 is 15 residues long. The CDR3 region is CAISEGSQGAHEQYV. The CDR3, as DNA: TGTGCCATCAGTGAAGGGTCCCAGGGTGCCCACGAGCAGTACGTC.

This clone was recorded only once. The chain joins TRBV3-1 (or the pseudogene TRBV3-2) to TRBJ1-2; 8 bases line up with TRBD1. The CDR3 runs 15 residues. Germline V gives CDR1 LGHDT, CDR2 YNNKEL (reference sequence). V was pared by 4 bases and J by 8 bases, with 12 bases of the junction left unmatched. Here the CDR3 DNA reads TGTGCCAGCAGCCGGTCAGGGGGCGATACCGGCGGCTACACCTTC. This translates into CASSRSGGDTGGYTF.